This paragraph reports one T cell receptor (beta chain). Data came from immunoSEQ multiplex PCR; TCRdb stores just in-frame clones and leaves some out. The data show more than 90,000 clones, with around 95% seen just once and 0.3% to 0.35% held by the top ten. This specimen belongs to a study of technical replicates of blood from a few donors. This clonotype was obtained from a human donor in good health. What was sequenced was T cells isolated from PBMCs.

The CDR3 is CASSRTMGYNEQFF. CDR3 nucleotide sequence: TGTGCCAGCAGTCGGACTATGGGATACAATGAGCAGTTCTTC. The chain couples TRBV27 to TRBJ2-1, with D maybe TRBD2 (6 bases). CDR1 and CDR2 (germline): MNHEY, SMNVEV (reference sequence). The CDR3 runs 14 residues. V lost 5 bases and J lost 4, with 12 bases in between.